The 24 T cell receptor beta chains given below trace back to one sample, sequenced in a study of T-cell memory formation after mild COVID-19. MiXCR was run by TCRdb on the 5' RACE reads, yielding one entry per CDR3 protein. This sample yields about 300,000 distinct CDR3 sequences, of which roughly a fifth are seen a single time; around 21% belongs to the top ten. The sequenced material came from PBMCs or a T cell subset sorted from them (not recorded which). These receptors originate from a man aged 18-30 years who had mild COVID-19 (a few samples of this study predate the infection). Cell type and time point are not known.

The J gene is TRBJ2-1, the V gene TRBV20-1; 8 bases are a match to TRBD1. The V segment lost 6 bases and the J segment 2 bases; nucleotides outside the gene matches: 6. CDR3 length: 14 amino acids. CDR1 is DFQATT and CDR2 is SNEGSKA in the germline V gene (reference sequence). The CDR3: CSAPRTGPYNEQFF. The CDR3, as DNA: TGCAGTGCCCCCCGGACAGGGCCCTACAATGAGCAGTTCTTC.

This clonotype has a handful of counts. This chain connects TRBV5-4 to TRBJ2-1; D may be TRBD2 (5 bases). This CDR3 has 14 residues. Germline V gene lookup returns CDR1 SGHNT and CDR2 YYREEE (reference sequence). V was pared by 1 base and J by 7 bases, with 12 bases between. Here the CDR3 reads CASSLSGSMNEQFF. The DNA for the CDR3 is TGTGCCAGCAGCTTGTCGGGGAGCATGAATGAGCAGTTCTTC. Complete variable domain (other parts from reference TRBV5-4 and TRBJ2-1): ETGVTQSPTHLIKTRGQQVTLRCSSQSGHNTVSWYQQALGQGPQFIFQYYREEENGRGNFPPRFSGLQFPNYSSELNVNALELDDSALYLCASSLSGSMNEQFFGPGTRLTVL.

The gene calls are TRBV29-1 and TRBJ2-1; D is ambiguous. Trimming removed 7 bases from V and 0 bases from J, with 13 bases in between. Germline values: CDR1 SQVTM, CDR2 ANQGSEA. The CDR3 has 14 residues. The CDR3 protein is CSGETVSSYNEQFF. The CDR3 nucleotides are TGCAGCGGTGAGACCGTTAGCTCCTACAATGAGCAGTTCTTC.

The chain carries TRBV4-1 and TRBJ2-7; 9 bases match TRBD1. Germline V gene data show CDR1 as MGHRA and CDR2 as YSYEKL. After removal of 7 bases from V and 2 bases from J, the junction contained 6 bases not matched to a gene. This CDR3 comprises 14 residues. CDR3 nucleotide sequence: TGCGCCAGCAAGTTGGGGACAGGGACCTACGAGCAGTACTTC. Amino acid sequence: CASKLGTGTYEQYF.

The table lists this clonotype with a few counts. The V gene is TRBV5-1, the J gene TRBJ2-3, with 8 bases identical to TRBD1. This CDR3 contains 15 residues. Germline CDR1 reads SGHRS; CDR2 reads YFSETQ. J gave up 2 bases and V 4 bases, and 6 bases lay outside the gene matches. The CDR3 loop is CASSMAGGPTDTQYF. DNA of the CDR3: TGCGCCAGCAGCATGGCAGGGGGCCCCACAGATACGCAGTATTTT.

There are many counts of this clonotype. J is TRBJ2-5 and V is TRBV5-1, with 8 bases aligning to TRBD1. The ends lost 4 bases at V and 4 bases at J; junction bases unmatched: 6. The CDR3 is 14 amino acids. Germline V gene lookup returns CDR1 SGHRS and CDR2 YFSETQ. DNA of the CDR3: TGCGCCAGCAGCAAAGGACAGGGCTTAGAGACCCAGTACTTC. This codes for CASSKGQGLETQYF.

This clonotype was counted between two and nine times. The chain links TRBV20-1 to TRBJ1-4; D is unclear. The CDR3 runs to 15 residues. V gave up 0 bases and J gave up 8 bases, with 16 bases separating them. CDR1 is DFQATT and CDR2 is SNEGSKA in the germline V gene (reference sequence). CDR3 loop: CSARDWQDLAEKLFF. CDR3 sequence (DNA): TGCAGTGCTAGAGATTGGCAGGACCTTGCAGAAAAACTGTTTTTT.

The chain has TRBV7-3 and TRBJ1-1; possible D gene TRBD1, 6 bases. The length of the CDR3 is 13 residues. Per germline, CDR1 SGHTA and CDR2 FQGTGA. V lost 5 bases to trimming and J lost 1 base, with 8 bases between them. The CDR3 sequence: CASSGQSNTEAFF. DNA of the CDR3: TGTGCCAGCAGCGGACAGTCGAACACTGAAGCTTTCTTT.

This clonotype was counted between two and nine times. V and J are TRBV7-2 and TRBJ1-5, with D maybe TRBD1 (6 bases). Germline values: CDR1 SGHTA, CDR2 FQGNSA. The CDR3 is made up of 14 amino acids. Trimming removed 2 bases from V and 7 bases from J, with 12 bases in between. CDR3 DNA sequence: TGTGCCAGCAGCTTACAACAGGGTGGGCAGCCCCAGCATTTT. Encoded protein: CASSLQQGGQPQHF.

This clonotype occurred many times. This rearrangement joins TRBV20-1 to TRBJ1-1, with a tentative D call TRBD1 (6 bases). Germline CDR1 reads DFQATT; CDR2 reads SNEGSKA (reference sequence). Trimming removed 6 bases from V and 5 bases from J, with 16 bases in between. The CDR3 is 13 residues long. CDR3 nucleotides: TGCAGTGCCCCCGACAGGAGGATGACTGAAGCTTTCTTT. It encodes CSAPDRRMTEAFF.

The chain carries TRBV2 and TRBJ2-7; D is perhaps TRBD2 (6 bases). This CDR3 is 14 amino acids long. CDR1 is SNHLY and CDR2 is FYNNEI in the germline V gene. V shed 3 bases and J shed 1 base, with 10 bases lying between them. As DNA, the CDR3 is TGTGCCAGCAGTGAGACGGCGGGGTCCTACGAGCAGTACTTC. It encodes CASSETAGSYEQYF.

This CDR3 is CSASGEEDTQYF. The DNA for the CDR3 is TGCAGTGCTAGCGGGGAAGAAGATACGCAGTATTTT. The chain employs TRBV20-1 and TRBJ2-3, with D perhaps matching TRBD2 (5 bases). V gave up 3 bases and J gave up 5 bases, with 9 bases separating them. The germline V gene has CDR1 DFQATT and CDR2 SNEGSKA (reference sequence). The CDR3 is 12 amino acids.

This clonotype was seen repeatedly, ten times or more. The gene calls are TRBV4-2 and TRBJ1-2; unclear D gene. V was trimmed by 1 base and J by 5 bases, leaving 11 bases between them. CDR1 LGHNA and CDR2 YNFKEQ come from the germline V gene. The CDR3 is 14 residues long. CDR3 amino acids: CASSQVAEVYGYTF. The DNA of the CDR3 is TGTGCCAGCAGCCAAGTCGCGGAAGTTTATGGCTACACCTTC.

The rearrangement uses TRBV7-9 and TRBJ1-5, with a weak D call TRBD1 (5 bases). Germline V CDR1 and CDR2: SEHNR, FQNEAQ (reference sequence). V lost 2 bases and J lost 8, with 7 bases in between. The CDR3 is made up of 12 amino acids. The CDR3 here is CASSLQGEPQHF. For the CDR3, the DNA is TGTGCCAGCAGCTTACAGGGAGAGCCCCAGCATTTT. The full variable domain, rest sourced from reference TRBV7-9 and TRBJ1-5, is DTGVSQNPRHKITKRGQNVTFRCDPISEHNRLYWYRQTLGQGPEFLTYFQNEAQLEKSRLLSDRFSAERPKGSFSTLEIQRTEQGDSAMYLCASSLQGEPQHFGDGTRLSIL.

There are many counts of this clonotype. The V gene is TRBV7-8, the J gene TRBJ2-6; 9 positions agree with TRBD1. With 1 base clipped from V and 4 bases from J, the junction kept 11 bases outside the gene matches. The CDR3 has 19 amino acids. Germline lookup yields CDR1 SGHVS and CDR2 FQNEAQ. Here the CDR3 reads CASSLETGGIWLGANVLTF. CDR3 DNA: TGTGCCAGCAGCTTAGAGACAGGGGGAATTTGGCTAGGGGCCAACGTCCTGACTTTC.

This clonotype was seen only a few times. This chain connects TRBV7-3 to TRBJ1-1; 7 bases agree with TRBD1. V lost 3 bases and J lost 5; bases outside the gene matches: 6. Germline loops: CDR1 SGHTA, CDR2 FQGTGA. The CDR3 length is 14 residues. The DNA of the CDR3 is TGTGCCAGCAGCTTGGGACAGCCTGGGACTGAAGCTTTCTTT. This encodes CASSLGQPGTEAFF.

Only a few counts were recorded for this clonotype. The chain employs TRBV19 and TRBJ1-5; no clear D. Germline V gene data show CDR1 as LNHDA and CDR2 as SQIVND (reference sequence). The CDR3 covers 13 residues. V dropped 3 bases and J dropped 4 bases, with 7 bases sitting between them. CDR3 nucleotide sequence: TGTGCCAGTAGTATTTGGGTAAATCAGCCCCAGCATTTT. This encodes CASSIWVNQPQHF.

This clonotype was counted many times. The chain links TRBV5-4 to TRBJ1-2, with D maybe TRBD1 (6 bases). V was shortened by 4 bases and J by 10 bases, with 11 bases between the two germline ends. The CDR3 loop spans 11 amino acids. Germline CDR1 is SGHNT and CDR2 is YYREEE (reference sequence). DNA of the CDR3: TGTGCCAGCAGCGCCACAGGGTACTACACCTTC. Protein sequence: CASSATGYYTF.

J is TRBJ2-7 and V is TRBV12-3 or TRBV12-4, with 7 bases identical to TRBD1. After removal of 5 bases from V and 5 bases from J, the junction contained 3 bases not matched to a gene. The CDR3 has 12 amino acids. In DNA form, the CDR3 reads TGTGCCAGCAGTAACAGGGGACACGAGCAGTACTTC. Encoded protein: CASSNRGHEQYF.

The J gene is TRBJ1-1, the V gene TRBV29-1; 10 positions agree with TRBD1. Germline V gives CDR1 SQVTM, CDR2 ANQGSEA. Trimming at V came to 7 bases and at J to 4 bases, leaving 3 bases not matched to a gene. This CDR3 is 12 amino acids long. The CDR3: CSGWTGGTEAFF. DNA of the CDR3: TGCAGCGGATGGACAGGGGGCACTGAAGCTTTCTTT.

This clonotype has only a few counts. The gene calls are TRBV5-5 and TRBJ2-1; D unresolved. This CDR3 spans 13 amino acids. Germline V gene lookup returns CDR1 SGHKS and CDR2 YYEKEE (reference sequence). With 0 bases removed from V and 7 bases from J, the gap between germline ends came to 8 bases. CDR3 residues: CASSLVPFNEQFF. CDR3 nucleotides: TGTGCCAGCAGCTTGGTGCCTTTTAATGAGCAGTTCTTC. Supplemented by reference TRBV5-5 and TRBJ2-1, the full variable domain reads DAGVTQSPTHLIKTRGQQVTLRCSPISGHKSVSWYQQVLGQGPQFIFQYYEKEERGRGNFPDRFSARQFPNYSSELNVNALLLGDSALYLCASSLVPFNEQFFGPGTRLTVL.

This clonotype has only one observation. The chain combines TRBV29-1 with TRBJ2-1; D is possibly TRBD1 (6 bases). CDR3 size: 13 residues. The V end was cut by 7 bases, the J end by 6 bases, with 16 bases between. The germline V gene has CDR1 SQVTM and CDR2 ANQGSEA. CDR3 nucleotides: TGCAGCGCCGGTCACAGGGTCGTCAATGAGCAGTTCTTC. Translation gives CSAGHRVVNEQFF.

The CDR3 nucleotides read TGTGCCAGCAGCTTAATCCCGGACAAACGGATCTATGGCTACACCTTC. Translated, it gives CASSLIPDKRIYGYTF. The V call is TRBV7-9, the J call TRBJ1-2; tentative D call: TRBD1 (5 bases). CDR3 length: 16 residues. Deletions cut 2 bases from V and 4 bases from J, with 17 bases between. Looked up from germline, CDR1 is SEHNR and CDR2 is FQNEAQ (reference sequence).

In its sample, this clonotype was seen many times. Here the CDR3 DNA reads TGCGCCACCCGGAGGAGCAGCGGGGGGACCTACGAGCAGTACTTC. Encoded protein: CATRRSSGGTYEQYF. The chain employs TRBV5-1 and TRBJ2-7, with TRBD2 identical over 9 bases. Germline V gene data show CDR1 as SGHRS and CDR2 as YFSETQ. Trimming removed 9 bases from V and 2 bases from J; junction bases left unmatched: 12. The CDR3 totals 15 residues.